The 19 T cell receptor beta chains below all came from one sample that was sequenced in a study of blood T cell repertoires in COVID-19. Sequencing was performed with immunoSEQ multiplex PCR; in TCRdb, only in-frame clones are kept and a portion is missing. The sample lists 250,000 to 350,000 clones, approximately 90% seen once, with roughly 2% in the top ten. Specimen: peripheral blood. The receptors here all came from a woman in her forties or fifties who had recovered from COVID-19.

The chain carries TRBV13 and TRBJ2-2, with D possibly TRBD1 on 6 matching bases. The CDR3 spans 14 residues. From germline, CDR1 is PRHDT and CDR2 FYEKMQ (reference sequence). V was cut by 5 bases and J by 9 bases, with 16 bases left in between. DNA of the CDR3: TGTGCCAGCAGCGCAACAGGGTACAGGCGGGAGCTGTTTTTT. This encodes CASSATGYRRELFF.

V gene TRBV7-9 combines with J gene TRBJ2-1; D is possibly TRBD2 (5 bases). Trimming cost V 6 bases and J 7 bases, with 10 bases left between them. The length of the CDR3 is 12 residues. CDR1 is SEHNR and CDR2 is FQNEAQ in the germline V gene (reference sequence). The CDR3 DNA is TGTGCCAGCAGTTGGACTGGGAATGAGCAGTTCTTC. Its protein is CASSWTGNEQFF.

This clone was detected a few times. The sample contains more than one DNA sequence encoding this CDR3. The chain is built from TRBV6-6 and TRBJ2-7; no clear D. V lost 5 bases, J lost 3 bases, and 5 bases lay in between. Per the germline V gene, CDR1 is MNHNY and CDR2 is SVGAGI (reference sequence). The CDR3 loop spans 11 amino acids. The chain's CDR3 is CASSPSYEQYF. Here the CDR3 DNA reads TGTGCCAGCAGTCCTAGCTACGAGCAGTACTTC.

The chain links TRBV4-1 to TRBJ2-7, with 9 bases identical to TRBD1. Per the germline V gene, CDR1 is MGHRA and CDR2 is YSYEKL. The J segment lost 9 bases and the V segment lost 0 bases, leaving 12 bases of the junction unmatched. The CDR3 contains 16 residues. CDR3 sequence (DNA): TGCGCCAGCAGCCAAGAGCGGGACAGGGACCCCGGCGGGCAGTACTTC. Residues: CASSQERDRDPGGQYF.

The chain uses TRBV30 and TRBJ1-1; D might be TRBD1 (5 bases). CDR1 GTSNPN and CDR2 SVGIG come from the germline V gene (reference sequence). The CDR3 sequence is 16 residues long. Deletions cut 2 bases from V and 1 base from J, with 17 bases between. The CDR3 is CAWSRPPTVKNTEAFF. The CDR3 region has the DNA TGTGCCTGGAGTCGCCCTCCGACAGTTAAGAACACTGAAGCTTTCTTT. The full variable domain, with the rest looked up from reference TRBV30 and TRBJ1-1, is SQTIHQWPATLVQPVGSPLSLECTVEGTSNPNLYWYRQAAGRGLQLLFYSVGIGQISSEVPQNLSASRPQDRQFILSSKKLLLSDSGFYLCAWSRPPTVKNTEAFFGQGTRLTVV.

The chain is built from TRBV7-8 and TRBJ1-2; 8 bases are a match to TRBD1. Germline CDR1 and CDR2: SGHVS and FQNEAQ. V trimming: 4 bases; J trimming: 5 bases; junction bases outside the gene matches: 9. This CDR3 comprises 15 residues. CDR3 in amino acids: CASSSRQGIGYGYTF. CDR3 nucleotide sequence: TGTGCCAGCAGCTCGCGACAGGGGATAGGGTATGGCTACACCTTC.

The J gene is TRBJ1-1, the V gene TRBV27, with D unresolved. This CDR3 region has 13 residues. Trimming left V 2 bases short and J 3 bases short, with 7 bases between. Per germline, CDR1 MNHEY and CDR2 SMNVEV (reference sequence). The CDR3 nucleotides read TGTGCCAGCAGTTTAAGGAGGGACACTGAAGCTTTCTTT. Translated: CASSLRRDTEAFF.

This clone was detected only a few times. The J gene is TRBJ1-4, the V gene TRBV11-3, with TRBD1 matching 8 bases. From germline, CDR1 is SGHNT and CDR2 YENEEA. There are 15 residues in the CDR3. The trim removed 5 bases at V and 4 bases at J, leaving 6 bases unmatched. CDR3 protein: CASSEGQGVNEKLFF. CDR3 nucleotides: TGTGCCAGCAGCGAAGGACAGGGAGTTAATGAAAAACTGTTTTTT.

The chain joins TRBV27 to TRBJ1-4; 11 bases map to TRBD1. This CDR3 region has 16 residues. Per germline, CDR1 MNHEY and CDR2 SMNVEV (reference sequence). Unmatched junction bases numbered 7, after V lost 5 bases and J lost 5 bases. The CDR3 protein is CASSRDRGYGNEKLFF. The DNA of the CDR3 is TGTGCCAGCAGTAGGGACAGGGGGTACGGGAATGAAAAACTGTTTTTT.

The chain is built from TRBV6-2 or TRBV6-3 and TRBJ2-1; unclear D gene. Germline V gene sequence: CDR1 MNHEY, CDR2 SVGEGT. The CDR3 loop spans 14 amino acids. The germline V and J ends were trimmed by 0 bases and 6 bases, with 9 bases remaining between them. The CDR3 coding sequence is TGTGCCAGCAGTTACTCGATACTACCCAATGAGCAGTTCTTC. Translated: CASSYSILPNEQFF.

This chain links TRBV7-2 with TRBJ1-1, with D unclear. Germline V CDR1 and CDR2: SGHTA, FQGNSA. V was cut by 5 bases and J by 5 bases, with 12 bases left in between. This CDR3 has 13 residues. DNA of the CDR3: TGTGCCAGCAGCCCCCCATGGGCTACTGAAGCTTTCTTT. Protein: CASSPPWATEAFF.

The chain recombines TRBV7-3 with TRBJ2-5; TRBD2 aligns across 9 bases. In germline, CDR1 is SGHTA, CDR2 FQGTGA. The CDR3 runs to 15 residues. The V and J ends lost 4 bases and 4 bases, in that order; junction bases with no gene match: 7. The CDR3 sequence: CASSSRGGGRETQYF. The CDR3 DNA reads as TGTGCCAGCAGCTCCCGCGGGGGGGGGCGAGAGACCCAGTACTTC.

The V call is TRBV29-1, the J call TRBJ1-2; 7 bases are shared with TRBD1. J lost 5 bases, V lost 7 bases, and 10 bases had no gene match. The CDR3 consists of 13 residues. Germline loops: CDR1 SQVTM, CDR2 ANQGSEA. This chain's CDR3 is CSAGGTAAYGYTF. In nucleotides, the CDR3 is TGCAGCGCTGGCGGGACAGCCGCATATGGCTACACCTTC.

CDR3 sequence reads: CASSAGGLSYNEQFF. The CDR3 DNA is TGTGCCAGCAGCGCCGGGGGGCTCTCCTACAATGAGCAGTTCTTC. V usage is TRBV7-9 and J usage is TRBJ2-1; tentatively, D is TRBD2 (7 bases). Germline CDR1 SEHNR, CDR2 FQNEAQ (reference sequence). The ends were cut back, 5 bases at V and 0 bases at J, with 11 bases in the middle. There are 15 residues in the CDR3.

This chain connects TRBV5-1 to TRBJ2-1; 10 nucleotides line up with TRBD2. The CDR3 sequence is 19 residues long. V lost 1 base, J lost 4 bases, and 14 bases stayed unmatched. Germline V lookup: CDR1 SGHRS, CDR2 YFSETQ. The CDR3: CASSLPGRLSSGGYNEQFF. CDR3 coding DNA: TGCGCCAGCAGCTTGCCAGGCCGGCTCTCTAGCGGGGGTTACAATGAGCAGTTCTTC. The variable domain in full, completed from reference TRBV5-1 and TRBJ2-1, reads KAGVTQTPRYLIKTRGQQVTLSCSPISGHRSVSWYQQTPGQGLQFLFEYFSETQRNKGNFPGRFSGRQFSNSRSEMNVSTLELGDSALYLCASSLPGRLSSGGYNEQFFGPGTRLTVL.

The CDR3 loop reads CASSIARDNSYEQYF. The CDR3 nucleotides read TGTGCCAGTAGTATTGCTAGAGATAACTCCTACGAGCAGTACTTC. The chain uses TRBV19 and TRBJ2-7; D is unclear. This CDR3 has 15 residues. V was trimmed by 3 bases and J by 0 bases, leaving 12 bases between them. Per the germline V gene, CDR1 is LNHDA and CDR2 is SQIVND (reference sequence).

This chain links TRBV19 with TRBJ2-7, with TRBD1 matching over 8 bases. CDR1 and CDR2 (germline): LNHDA, SQIVND (reference sequence). The CDR3 runs 15 residues. V lost 5 bases to trimming and J lost 3 bases; unmatched junction nucleotides: 9. CDR3 residues: CASSSRGQGNYEQYF. The CDR3 DNA follows: TGTGCCAGTAGTTCGCGAGGACAGGGAAACTACGAGCAGTACTTC.

The chain links TRBV7-2 to TRBJ2-5; TRBD2 aligns across 12 bases. Trimming removed 1 base from V and 5 bases from J; junction bases left unmatched: 5. Germline CDR1 and CDR2: SGHTA and FQGNSA. The CDR3 spans 16 residues. The CDR3 DNA is TGTGCCAGCAGCTTAGTTAGGCTAGCGGGGGGGGAGACCCAGTACTTC. Translated, it gives CASSLVRLAGGETQYF.

The chain has TRBV7-2 and TRBJ1-4; TRBD1 is a possible D gene (6 bases). From germline, CDR1 is SGHTA and CDR2 FQGNSA. Trimming removed 2 bases at V and 7 bases at J, with 17 bases between. This CDR3 spans 16 amino acids. The CDR3 DNA reads TGTGCCAGCAGCTTAATTGCTGGCCCCAGGGGTGAAAAACTGTTTTTT. It yields the protein CASSLIAGPRGEKLFF.